One sample yielded the 20 T cell receptor beta chains listed below, sequenced in a study of blood T cells in healthy people across ages. Using a J-beta primer mix together with a sample-barcoded 5' primer, a second PCR was run for roughly 6 to 11 cycles. One entry per CDR3 protein, called by TCRdb with MiXCR from the 5' RACE reads. The data hold roughly 500,000 distinct CDR3 sequences, with roughly 29% observed a single time. The specimen was blood. The receptors were gathered from a woman in her 70s in good health.

There are a few counts of this clonotype. The V and J genes are TRBV3-1 and TRBJ2-2, with D uncertain. Per germline, CDR1 LGHDT and CDR2 YNNKEL (reference sequence). V gave up 0 bases and J gave up 6 bases, with 8 bases separating them. The CDR3 covers 14 residues. The CDR3 coding sequence is TGTGCCAGCAGCCAAGATAACCGCCCCGGGGAGCTGTTTTTT. Translation: CASSQDNRPGELFF.

The rearrangement uses TRBV2 and TRBJ2-7; 8 bases are shared with TRBD2. After removal of 6 bases from V and 2 bases from J, the junction contained 6 bases not matched to a gene. This CDR3 has 14 residues. Per germline, CDR1 SNHLY and CDR2 FYNNEI. The CDR3 DNA reads as TGTGCCAGCAGGGGCGGGGGGTCTGCCTACGAGCAGTACTTC. This codes for CASRGGGSAYEQYF.

The chain uses TRBV6-2 or TRBV6-3 and TRBJ1-2, with a weak D call TRBD1 (6 bases). CDR3 length: 13 residues. The germline V gene has CDR1 MNHEY and CDR2 SVGEGT. The V and J ends lost 4 bases and 5 bases respectively, with 11 bases between them. CDR3 protein: CASSSSGVYGYTF. CDR3 nucleotides: TGTGCCAGCAGTTCGTCAGGGGTGTATGGCTACACCTTC.

The V call is TRBV20-1, the J call TRBJ2-1; D may be TRBD1 or TRBD2 (6 bases each). Trimming stripped 7 bases from V and 5 bases from J, with 15 bases between. This CDR3 region has 13 residues. In germline, CDR1 is DFQATT, CDR2 SNEGSKA (reference sequence). The CDR3 coding sequence is TGCAGTGGGCAAGGGGGGCCTAACAATGAGCAGTTCTTC. Amino acids: CSGQGGPNNEQFF.

V and J are TRBV28 and TRBJ2-5; 7 nucleotides agree with TRBD1. The CDR3 is made up of 15 amino acids. The ends lost 6 bases at V and 5 bases at J; junction bases unmatched: 12. Per the germline V gene, CDR1 is MDHEN and CDR2 is SYDVKM. CDR3 coding DNA: TGTGCCAGCAGCAAAACCCGGACAGGCGCGGAGACCCAGTACTTC. It is translated as CASSKTRTGAETQYF.

This clonotype was counted between two and nine times. The gene calls are TRBV4-2 and TRBJ1-4; TRBD1 might be the D (6 bases). The germline V and J ends were trimmed by 1 base and 2 bases, with 8 bases remaining between them. The CDR3 runs 15 residues. Germline CDR1 and CDR2: LGHNA and YNFKEQ. The CDR3 DNA is TGTGCCAGCAGCCAAGCCGGACAGACTAATGAAAAACTGTTTTTT. It encodes CASSQAGQTNEKLFF.

The CDR3 DNA reads TGTGCCAGCAGCTCGGCCGGGACTATACAAAATGAGCAGTTCTTC. Its translation is CASSSAGTIQNEQFF. The genes are TRBV12-3 or TRBV12-4 and TRBJ2-1; 7 bases are shared with TRBD2. Trimming removed 6 bases from V and 7 bases from J; junction bases left unmatched: 12. The length of the CDR3 is 15 residues.

This clonotype was seen a handful of times. The genes are TRBV12-3 or TRBV12-4 and TRBJ1-5; D gene unclear. This CDR3 contains 11 residues. The V and J ends lost 3 bases and 4 bases respectively, with 1 base between them. The DNA of the CDR3 is TGTGCCAGCAGTTTTAATCAGCCCCAGCATTTT. Its translation: CASSFNQPQHF.

The chain uses TRBV11-1 and TRBJ2-7; no clear D gene. The ends were cut back, 1 base at V and 5 bases at J, with 6 bases in the middle. CDR1 is SGHAT, CDR2 FQDESV, per germline (reference sequence). There are 12 residues in the CDR3. In nucleotides, the CDR3 is TGTGCCAGCAGCTTAGTCACCCACGAGCAGTACTTC. It codes for CASSLVTHEQYF.

The sample holds a few counts of this clonotype. The chain combines TRBV21-1 with TRBJ1-6; the listed D gene, TRBD1, was not tested against the DNA. TRBV21-1 is an annotated pseudogene. The CDR3 consists of 18 residues. The CDR3 bases are TGTGCCAGCAGCAAAGCGAATCCAGAAGACAGGGGAAATTCACCCCTCCACTTT. Translating it yields CASSKANPEDRGNSPLHF.

This clonotype was seen only a few times. The chain joins TRBV7-2 to TRBJ1-4; 9 bases are shared with TRBD1. CDR1 and CDR2 from the germline V gene are SGHTA and FQGNSA. CDR3 length equals 16 residues. J gave up 14 bases and V 4 bases, and 17 bases lay outside the gene matches. CDR3 sequence: CASSSNRDRANVKLFF. DNA of the CDR3: TGTGCCAGCAGCTCCAACCGGGACAGGGCTAATGTAAAGCTGTTTTTT. The complete variable domain, with remaining parts taken from reference TRBV7-2 and TRBJ1-4, reads GAGVSQSPSNKVTEKGKDVELRCDPISGHTALYWYRQSLGQGLEFLIYFQGNSAPDKSGLPSDRFSAERTGGSVSTLTIQRTQQEDSAVYLCASSSNRDRANVKLFFGSGTQLSVL.

Concerning this clonotype itself: A much larger clone lies a single base off, so this may be a read error. CDR3 sequence: CASSRGQVAYNEQFF. The CDR3 coding sequence is TGTGCCAGCAGCCGGGGACAGGTGGCCTACAATGAGCAGTTCTTC. The chain joins TRBV7-2 to TRBJ2-1; TRBD1 agrees at 8 bases. The CDR3 runs 15 residues. Germline V gene sequence: CDR1 SGHTA, CDR2 FQGNSA. V lost 5 bases, J lost 2 bases, and 5 bases stayed unmatched.

The chain is built from TRBV12-3 or TRBV12-4 and TRBJ2-4; 7 nucleotides match TRBD1. This CDR3 contains 15 residues. V shed 2 bases, J shed 8 bases, and the junction held 9 bases outside the gene matches. For the CDR3, the DNA is TGTGCCAGCAGTTTAAGCAGAGGGGGCATGGACATTCAGTACTTC. Its translation is CASSLSRGGMDIQYF.

The chain carries TRBV6-2 or TRBV6-3 and TRBJ1-2, with TRBD1 matching over 7 bases. V gave up 5 bases and J gave up 3 bases; unmatched junction bases: 3. CDR1 is MNHEY and CDR2 is SVGEGT in the germline V gene. The CDR3 extends over 13 amino acids. The CDR3 sequence: CASSKDRYYGYTF. For the CDR3, the DNA is TGTGCCAGCAGTAAGGACAGGTACTATGGCTACACCTTC.

This chain uses TRBV27 with TRBJ2-5; possibly TRBD1 or TRBD2 for D (5 bases each). Matching the DNA end better, TRBJ2-7 makes the J call doubtful. Germline CDR1 MNHEY, CDR2 SMNVEV (reference sequence). The CDR3 is made up of 14 amino acids. The CDR3 sequence is CASSFRDGPYEQYF. The CDR3 region has the DNA TGTGCCAGCAGTTTCCGGGACGGTCCCTACGAGCAGTACTTC.

The sample holds many counts of this clonotype. V is TRBV20-1 and J is TRBJ2-5, with 7 nucleotides matching TRBD2. This CDR3 has 11 residues. With V trimmed by 5 bases and J by 4 bases, 1 base remained unmatched. CDR1 is DFQATT, CDR2 SNEGSKA, per germline (reference sequence). The CDR3 sequence is CSAPGGETQYF. CDR3 in DNA: TGCAGTGCTCCGGGGGGAGAGACCCAGTACTTC.

The table lists this clonotype with many counts. The V gene is TRBV6-5, the J gene TRBJ2-5; the match to TRBD2 covers 7 bases. Unmatched junction bases numbered 5, after V lost 2 bases and J lost 2 bases. Germline V gene data show CDR1 as MNHEY and CDR2 as SVGAGI. The CDR3 loop spans 15 amino acids. The CDR3 coding sequence is TGTGCCAGCAGTTACGGCCGGGGGGATCAAGAGACCCAGTACTTC. Its protein is CASSYGRGDQETQYF.

This clonotype occurred a few times. The chain recombines TRBV3-1 with TRBJ1-2; no definite D call. The germline CDR1 and CDR2 sequences are LGHDT and YNNKEL (reference sequence). This CDR3 spans 12 amino acids. Trimming stripped 6 bases from V and 7 bases from J, with 12 bases between. CDR3 nucleotide sequence: TGTGCCAGCAGAACGGGTAATGGTGGCTACACCTTC. Its protein is CASRTGNGGYTF.

V usage is TRBV7-9 and J usage is TRBJ1-3; unclear D gene. CDR1 is SEHNR and CDR2 is FQNEAQ in the germline V gene (reference sequence). CDR3 length equals 15 residues. Between the trimmed V and J ends, which lost 4 bases and 1 base, there was a span of 11 bases. The CDR3 is CASSSKGASGNTIYF. The DNA for the CDR3 is TGTGCCAGCAGCTCCAAGGGAGCGTCTGGAAACACCATATATTTT.

This clonotype was detected a few times. The gene calls are TRBV5-1 and TRBJ2-7; possible D gene TRBD1, 6 bases. Germline V gene data show CDR1 as SGHRS and CDR2 as YFSETQ. The CDR3 contains 14 residues. V lost 5 bases, J lost 2 bases, and 14 bases lay in between. The CDR3 loop reads CASRYRAGTYEQYF. CDR3 in DNA: TGCGCCAGCAGATACAGGGCTGGAACCTACGAGCAGTACTTC. Full variable domain (rest looked up from reference TRBV5-1 and TRBJ2-7): KAGVTQTPRYLIKTRGQQVTLSCSPISGHRSVSWYQQTPGQGLQFLFEYFSETQRNKGNFPGRFSGRQFSNSRSEMNVSTLELGDSALYLCASRYRAGTYEQYFGPGTRLTVT.